A single sample gave rise to the 22 T cell receptor beta chains below, sequenced in a study of T cell repertoires in cytomegalovirus infection (dated by TCRdb to about 2019). Sequenced on an Illumina HiSeq 1500. TCRdb reprocessing: public reads trimmed at Q25 with fastp, clones called with MiXCR, in-frame beta chains kept. Entries that share a CDR3 protein sequence are merged under the most common genes and DNA. This sample has some 200,000 distinct CDR3 sequences in its table, and roughly a fifth of those were observed once. The ten largest clones represent under 3.5% of the sample. Specimen: PBMCs. These TCRs come from a human donor in good health (CMV status not recorded). Some clones in this sample may be carry-over from other donors' samples.

This clonotype was picked up a small number of times. The chain employs TRBV12-5 and TRBJ2-2, with no clear D. There are 14 residues in the CDR3. Germline CDR1 LGHNT, CDR2 FRNRAP. Trimming left V 6 bases short and J 6 bases short, with 14 bases between. The CDR3 nucleotides read TGTGCTAGTGGCAAGTCTCTACGGGCCGGGGAGCTGTTTTTT. This sequence encodes CASGKSLRAGELFF.

This clonotype has only a few counts. The chain uses TRBV6-5 and TRBJ2-7; D tentatively fits TRBD1 or TRBD2 (5 bases each). V was cut by 0 bases and J by 4 bases, with 19 bases left in between. This CDR3 comprises 17 residues. CDR1 is MNHEY, CDR2 SVGAGI, per germline. In nucleotides, the CDR3 is TGTGCCAGCAGTTACTCGAGTTACGGGGCGCAGAAGTACGAGCAGTACTTC. Encoded protein: CASSYSSYGAQKYEQYF.

The gene calls are TRBV7-3 and TRBJ2-1; weak D call: TRBD2 (5 bases). The ends were cut back, 2 bases at V and 5 bases at J, with 13 bases in the middle. The CDR3 consists of 15 residues. Germline V CDR1 and CDR2: SGHTA, FQGTGA. CDR3 residues: CASSLVRGFNNEQFF. The CDR3 DNA sequence: TGTGCCAGCAGCTTAGTACGCGGGTTCAACAATGAGCAGTTCTTC.

This clonotype showed up just a few times. The chain is built from TRBV7-2 and TRBJ2-3; 7 positions match TRBD2. Per germline, CDR1 SGHTA and CDR2 FQGNSA. There are 16 residues in the CDR3. The V segment lost 5 bases and the J segment 2 bases; nucleotides outside the gene matches: 10. CDR3 region: CASSPRPAGTTDTQYF. In nucleotides, the CDR3 is TGTGCCAGCAGCCCCAGGCCAGCGGGGACCACAGATACGCAGTATTTT.

This clonotype was detected only a few times. The rearrangement links TRBV7-2 to TRBJ2-3; 10 bases align to TRBD2. The CDR3 runs 17 residues. V lost 3 bases to trimming and J lost 1 base; unmatched junction nucleotides: 7. Germline CDR1 is SGHTA and CDR2 is FQGNSA. CDR3 residues: CASSFSQAGGRTDTQYF. CDR3 nucleotides: TGTGCCAGCAGCTTCTCCCAAGCGGGGGGGCGCACAGATACGCAGTATTTT.

This clonotype has at least ten counts. This chain joins TRBV7-2 and TRBJ1-6; TRBD1 aligns across 9 bases. The CDR3 extends over 14 amino acids. V was pared by 5 bases and J by 9 bases, with 5 bases of the junction left unmatched. CDR1 and CDR2 (germline): SGHTA, FQGNSA. The CDR3 DNA sequence: TGTGCCAGCAGCCTAACAGGGGGCCCTTCACCCCTCCACTTT. This sequence encodes CASSLTGGPSPLHF.

This rearrangement joins TRBV6-1 to TRBJ2-3; D possibly corresponds to TRBD2 (6 bases). Per the germline V gene, CDR1 is MNHNS and CDR2 is SASEGT. This CDR3 region has 13 residues. Trimming shortened V by 5 bases and J by 6 bases, and 12 bases separated the two germline ends. The CDR3 nucleotides read TGTGCCAGCAGTTATAAGAGCGGGGATACGCAGTATTTT. Translation gives CASSYKSGDTQYF.

The rearrangement links TRBV14 to TRBJ2-7; a possible D gene is TRBD2 (5 bases). There are 14 residues in the CDR3. Germline-derived CDR1 and CDR2 are SGHDN and FVKESK. V shed 2 bases and J shed 2 bases, with 10 bases lying between them. CDR3 sequence reads: CASSQSGWAYEQYF. The CDR3 DNA reads TGTGCCAGCAGCCAATCGGGGTGGGCCTACGAGCAGTACTTC.

This clonotype was found many times. V gene TRBV7-2 combines with J gene TRBJ2-1; 10 bases map to TRBD2. After removal of 6 bases from V and 3 bases from J, the junction contained 8 bases not matched to a gene. The CDR3 spans 16 residues. Germline CDR1 and CDR2: SGHTA and FQGNSA. CDR3 nucleotides: TGTGCCAGCAGACCCGTAGCGGGGGGACTCTACAATGAGCAGTTCTTC. This encodes CASRPVAGGLYNEQFF.

This clonotype appeared a few times. This chain joins TRBV20-1 and TRBJ2-1, with 7 bases lining up with TRBD2. J was trimmed by 2 bases and V by 0 bases; bases with no gene match: 7. The CDR3 sequence is 16 residues long. Looked up from germline, CDR1 is DFQATT and CDR2 is SNEGSKA (reference sequence). The CDR3 spells CSARDIRGVTYNEQFF. The DNA of the CDR3 is TGCAGTGCTAGAGATATACGGGGGGTCACCTACAATGAGCAGTTCTTC.

The chain uses TRBV19 and TRBJ1-1; D perhaps matches TRBD1 (5 bases). There are 14 residues in the CDR3. Between the trimmed V and J ends, which lost 4 bases and 6 bases, there was a span of 15 bases. From germline, CDR1 is LNHDA and CDR2 SQIVND (reference sequence). The CDR3 region is CASSTRGEKAEAFF. The DNA of the CDR3 is TGTGCCAGTAGTACGCGAGGGGAAAAGGCTGAAGCTTTCTTT.

This sequence joins TRBV5-6 and TRBJ2-1; D is undetermined. Germline values: CDR1 SGHDT, CDR2 YYEEEE. This CDR3 is 13 amino acids long. Trimming pared 5 bases from V and 6 bases from J, leaving 12 bases between. The CDR3 loop reads CASSPSSFNEQFF. Here the CDR3 DNA reads TGTGCCAGCAGTCCGAGTTCTTTCAATGAGCAGTTCTTC.

This clonotype was picked up a small number of times. The CDR3 is CATSPRKEQPQHF. The CDR3 DNA reads as TGTGCCACCTCCCCCAGGAAAGAACAGCCCCAGCATTTT. V usage is TRBV6-1 and J usage is TRBJ1-5; the D is unclear. The CDR3 covers 13 residues. Germline V CDR1 and CDR2: MNHNS, SASEGT. V was shortened by 10 bases and J by 7 bases, with 17 bases between the two germline ends.

Many counts were recorded for this clonotype. This chain joins TRBV7-9 and TRBJ1-1, with a possible D match to TRBD1 (6 bases). Trimming left V 6 bases short and J 3 bases short, with 14 bases between. The germline gives CDR1 SEHNR, CDR2 FQNEAQ (reference sequence). CDR3 size: 14 residues. CDR3 DNA sequence: TGTGCCAGCAGGGGGGGGCTTGGGGACACTGAAGCTTTCTTT. Amino acids: CASRGGLGDTEAFF.

This clonotype was detected only a few times. The chain recombines TRBV7-8 with TRBJ1-5; tentatively, D is TRBD1 (6 bases). Per germline, CDR1 SGHVS and CDR2 FQNEAQ. CDR3 length: 16 residues. Trimming stripped 6 bases from V and 2 bases from J, with 17 bases between. The CDR3 sequence: CASSPGRDIGNQPQHF. DNA for the CDR3: TGTGCCAGCAGTCCGGGTCGGGACATCGGCAATCAGCCCCAGCATTTT.

This clonotype occurred a few times. The V gene is TRBV7-2, the J gene TRBJ2-7; 7 bases fit TRBD1. Losses at the gene ends were 5 bases for V and 3 bases for J; bases not matched to a gene: 7. Per the germline V gene, CDR1 is SGHTA and CDR2 is FQGNSA. This CDR3 contains 14 residues. Here the CDR3 reads CASSLTGVYYEQYF. As DNA, the CDR3 is TGTGCCAGCAGCCTCACAGGGGTGTACTACGAGCAGTACTTC.

This chain links TRBV7-9 with TRBJ2-1; TRBD2 agrees at 12 bases. The junction had 5 bases not matched to a gene; V was cut back by 5 bases and J by 9 bases. The V gene's germline CDR1 is SEHNR and CDR2 FQNEAQ (reference sequence). CDR3 size: 14 residues. The CDR3 sequence: CASSRLAGVSEQFF. The DNA for the CDR3 is TGTGCCAGCAGCCGACTAGCGGGAGTCAGTGAGCAGTTCTTC.

This clonotype was seen more than once but under ten times. The gene calls are TRBV6-8 and TRBJ1-1, with D possibly being TRBD1 (5 bases). The germline V gene has CDR1 MNHGY and CDR2 SAAAGT. Trimming took 11 bases from V and 1 from J, leaving 20 bases between them. The CDR3 is made up of 15 amino acids. The DNA of the CDR3 is TGTGCCTCTATACTTAGTCAGGGTAGGAACACTGAAGCTTTCTTT. Amino acid sequence: CASILSQGRNTEAFF.

This clonotype was detected ten times or more. The chain joins TRBV2 to TRBJ2-3; 11 bases agree with TRBD2. Trimming at V came to 5 bases and at J to 3 bases, leaving 16 bases not matched to a gene. CDR3 size: 19 residues. Germline assignment: CDR1 SNHLY and CDR2 FYNNEI. This CDR3 reads CASSLTSSSTSGATDTQYF. Here the CDR3 DNA reads TGTGCCAGCAGTCTTACTTCTTCGTCGACTAGCGGGGCAACAGATACGCAGTATTTT.

This clonotype was counted many times. CDR3 protein: CASSPGGAGTQYF. CDR3 DNA sequence: TGTGCCAGCAGCCCGGGGGGCGCAGGGACCCAGTACTTC. The rearrangement links TRBV7-8 to TRBJ2-5, with D tentatively TRBD2 (7 bases). Germline CDR1 is SGHVS and CDR2 is FQNEAQ. Trimming shortened V by 5 bases and J by 7 bases, and 14 bases separated the two germline ends. The CDR3 totals 13 residues.

In nucleotides, the CDR3 is TGTGCCGGTGTGACTAGCGGGGGACAAGAGACCCAGTACTTC. This codes for CAGVTSGGQETQYF. V gene TRBV6-5 combines with J gene TRBJ2-5; 12 bases align to TRBD2. CDR1 and CDR2 (germline): MNHEY, SVGAGI. The CDR3 runs to 14 residues. Trimming removed 11 bases from V and 2 bases from J; junction bases left unmatched: 6.

This clonotype was counted only a few times. This sequence joins TRBV29-1 and TRBJ2-5; D is unclear. Trimming took 7 bases from V and 3 from J, leaving 6 bases between them. The length of the CDR3 is 10 residues. The germline V gene has CDR1 SQVTM and CDR2 ANQGSEA. For the CDR3, the DNA is TGCAGCGGCCGAGAAGAGACCCAGTACTTC. Translated: CSGREETQYF.